Shown below are 27 T cell receptor beta chains from a single sample sequenced in a study of naive and memory T cell subsets. Both TRBC1 and TRBC2 were covered by a beta constant-region primer of two equimolar oligonucleotides. TCRdb passed the UMI-ligation and nested PCR reads through MiXCR, listing each CDR3 protein once. The table records 150,000 or so distinct CDR3 sequences, more than 15% of them present only once. Specimen: naive CD4+ T cells from blood. The receptor set was obtained from a human donor in good health.

This clonotype showed up just a few times. The chain links TRBV3-1 to TRBJ1-5, with D maybe TRBD1 (6 bases). CDR1 and CDR2 (germline): LGHDT, YNNKEL (reference sequence). V lost 1 base and J lost 6, with 10 bases in between. The CDR3 extends over 14 amino acids. In DNA form, the CDR3 reads TGTGCCAGCAGCCAAGGCTCGACAGGTCAGCCCCAGCATTTT. Protein product: CASSQGSTGQPQHF.

This clonotype was counted ten times or more. This chain links TRBV12-3 or TRBV12-4 with TRBJ2-7, with 9 bases fitting TRBD1. After removal of 4 bases from V and 5 bases from J, the junction contained 9 bases not matched to a gene. The CDR3 has 15 residues. The CDR3 nucleotides read TGTGCCAGCAGTTCCTCCGGGACAGGGTCCCACGAGCAGTACTTC. Its translation is CASSSSGTGSHEQYF.

This chain joins TRBV18 and TRBJ2-4, with 9 bases identical to TRBD1. J was trimmed by 9 bases and V by 3 bases; bases with no gene match: 9. The length of the CDR3 is 15 residues. In germline, CDR1 is KGHSH, CDR2 LQKENI. This chain's CDR3 is CASSPPTGGGIIQYF. In DNA form, the CDR3 reads TGTGCCAGCTCACCCCCAACAGGGGGCGGGATCATTCAGTACTTC.

This clonotype was observed a handful of times. This chain joins TRBV5-6 and TRBJ2-3; the match to TRBD1 covers 7 bases. The germline gives CDR1 SGHDT, CDR2 YYEEEE. The CDR3 consists of 13 residues. J was trimmed by 2 bases and V by 5 bases; bases with no gene match: 2. In DNA form, the CDR3 reads TGTGCCAGCAGGGGACAGCCCACAGATACGCAGTATTTT. It is translated as CASRGQPTDTQYF.

This clonotype was found a few times. J is TRBJ1-2 and V is TRBV7-9; perhaps TRBD1 as D (6 bases). Germline CDR1 and CDR2: SEHNR and FQNEAQ (reference sequence). This CDR3 is 16 amino acids long. Trimming left V 0 bases short and J 6 bases short, with 17 bases between. The CDR3 protein is CASSLAWRQESDGYTF. CDR3 DNA: TGTGCCAGCAGCTTAGCGTGGAGACAGGAATCTGATGGCTACACCTTC.

The rearrangement joins TRBV29-1 to TRBJ2-7; 11 bases are shared with TRBD1. The germline CDR1 and CDR2 sequences are SQVTM and ANQGSEA. The CDR3 sequence is 11 residues long. The CDR3 is CSAGTGGVQYF. The CDR3, as DNA: TGCAGTGCCGGGACAGGGGGAGTGCAGTACTTC.

This clonotype was picked up a small number of times. Written as DNA, the CDR3 is TGCGCCAGCAGCCAGGCACCGGGACTCTCTCTGAACGAGCAGTACTTC. This sequence encodes CASSQAPGLSLNEQYF. This sequence joins TRBV4-1 and TRBJ2-7; D might be TRBD2 (6 bases). There are 16 residues in the CDR3. Trimming took 3 bases from V and 5 from J, leaving 20 bases between them. Germline CDR1 reads MGHRA; CDR2 reads YSYEKL.

The chain employs TRBV12-3 or TRBV12-4 and TRBJ2-7; D remains unclear. CDR3 length: 12 residues. Between the trimmed V and J ends, which lost 7 bases and 4 bases, there was a span of 11 bases. The CDR3 DNA reads as TGTGCCAGCAACACCCTTGGATACGAGCAGTACTTC. As protein: CASNTLGYEQYF.

This clonotype was observed a handful of times. The rearrangement links TRBV19 to TRBJ2-1, with D perhaps assigned TRBD1 or TRBD2 (6 bases each). The germline V and J ends were trimmed by 6 bases and 7 bases, with 25 bases remaining between them. The CDR3 runs to 17 residues. Germline CDR1 is LNHDA and CDR2 is SQIVND (reference sequence). The CDR3 sequence: CASRKQGRLVMGNEQFF. CDR3 coding DNA: TGTGCCAGTAGGAAACAGGGAAGACTAGTTATGGGGAATGAGCAGTTCTTC.

This clonotype was detected a few times. The chain uses TRBV14 and TRBJ2-3; 8 bases fit TRBD2. This CDR3 has 13 residues. CDR1 is SGHDN and CDR2 is FVKESK in the germline V gene. V lost 9 bases, J lost 2 bases, and 4 bases stayed unmatched. The CDR3 here is CARLAGPTDTQYF. CDR3 nucleotide sequence: TGTGCCAGATTAGCGGGACCCACAGATACGCAGTATTTT.

This clonotype occurred a few times. This chain joins TRBV4-1 and TRBJ2-7; 7 positions match TRBD1. CDR1 is MGHRA and CDR2 is YSYEKL in the germline V gene. The CDR3 runs 15 residues. The V gene end was trimmed by 1 base and the J gene end by 3 bases; junction bases not matched to a gene: 6. The CDR3 protein is CASSQAPGQIYEQYF. The CDR3 coding sequence is TGCGCCAGCAGCCAAGCACCGGGACAGATCTACGAGCAGTACTTC.

The genes are TRBV6-2 or TRBV6-3 and TRBJ2-7; possibly TRBD2 for D (5 bases). The V and J ends lost 5 bases and 5 bases respectively, with 10 bases between them. This CDR3 is 12 amino acids long. Germline CDR1 is MNHEY and CDR2 is SVGEGT. The CDR3 DNA follows: TGTGCCAGCAGTCGAGCGGTCCACGAGCAGTACTTC. This sequence encodes CASSRAVHEQYF.

The table lists this clonotype with many counts. The rearrangement links TRBV7-9 to TRBJ2-6; D is unresolved. Trimming removed 5 bases from V and 2 bases from J, with 10 bases in between. The CDR3 is 15 amino acids. Germline CDR1 and CDR2: SEHNR and FQNEAQ (reference sequence). Here the CDR3 reads CASSPPTPGANVLTF. Written as DNA, the CDR3 is TGTGCCAGCAGCCCCCCCACCCCTGGGGCCAACGTCCTGACTTTC.

This clonotype occurred a few times. The rearrangement uses TRBV12-3 or TRBV12-4 and TRBJ2-3; a possible D gene is TRBD2 (6 bases). This CDR3 has 18 residues. The V and J ends lost 6 bases and 0 bases respectively, with 22 bases between them. This CDR3 reads CASSYDSGLTRSTDTQYF. The CDR3 DNA is TGTGCCAGCAGCTACGACTCGGGACTCACCAGAAGCACAGATACGCAGTATTTT.

This clonotype has a handful of counts. V usage is TRBV18 and J usage is TRBJ2-7; a possible D gene is TRBD2 (5 bases). The CDR3 contains 14 residues. Germline-derived CDR1 and CDR2 are KGHSH and LQKENI. The V end lost 0 bases, the J end lost 2 bases, and 8 bases lay between the germline ends. The CDR3 DNA is TGTGCCAGCTCACCACCGACGGGAACCTACGAGCAGTACTTC. The encoded protein is CASSPPTGTYEQYF.

The chain carries TRBV2 and TRBJ2-3; TRBD1 matches at 11 bases. Germline values: CDR1 SNHLY, CDR2 FYNNEI. This CDR3 spans 16 amino acids. J lost 2 bases, V lost 6 bases, and 7 bases had no gene match. The chain's CDR3 is CASRKGQGGSTDTQYF. CDR3 nucleotides: TGTGCCAGCAGGAAGGGACAGGGGGGATCCACAGATACGCAGTATTTT.

The rearrangement joins TRBV28 to TRBJ2-5; tentatively, D is TRBD1 (5 bases). V lost 6 bases to trimming and J lost 4 bases, with 12 bases between them. Germline values: CDR1 MDHEN, CDR2 SYDVKM. This CDR3 comprises 13 residues. The CDR3 DNA reads TGTGCCAGCAGACCGACAGTAAGAGAGACCCAGTACTTC. Encoded protein: CASRPTVRETQYF.

This chain links TRBV25-1 with TRBJ2-3, with D possibly matching TRBD2 (6 bases). The germline gives CDR1 MGHDK, CDR2 SYGVNS. V lost 1 base and J lost 6, with 14 bases in between. There are 15 residues in the CDR3. Written as DNA, the CDR3 is TGTGCCAGCAGTGAATTGGGTAGCGGAGGGGATACGCAGTATTTT. Amino acids: CASSELGSGGDTQYF.

The rearrangement uses TRBV10-3 and TRBJ1-1, with D perhaps matching TRBD1 (5 bases). The length of the CDR3 is 14 residues. The V end was cut by 10 bases, the J end by 0 bases, with 15 bases between. The germline V gene encodes CDR1 ENHRY and CDR2 SYGVKD. In DNA form, the CDR3 reads TGTGCCACAACTAATACAGGTCTGAACACTGAAGCTTTCTTT. As protein: CATTNTGLNTEAFF.

This clonotype appeared a few times. The chain carries TRBV7-9 and TRBJ1-6, with D perhaps matching TRBD1 (5 bases). V lost 8 bases, J lost 3 bases, and 14 bases lay in between. Germline CDR1 is SEHNR and CDR2 is FQNEAQ (reference sequence). The CDR3 totals 15 residues. The CDR3 protein is CASVGTGNYNSPLHF. CDR3 bases: TGTGCCAGCGTAGGAACAGGAAACTATAATTCACCCCTCCACTTT.

The V call is TRBV28, the J call TRBJ2-1; 7 nucleotides line up with TRBD1. CDR1 MDHEN and CDR2 SYDVKM come from the germline V gene. CDR3 length: 12 amino acids. V shed 5 bases, J shed 15 bases, and the junction held 10 bases outside the gene matches. In DNA, the CDR3 is TGTGCCAGCAGTGCCCCGGGACAGTTGTCGTTCTTC. It codes for CASSAPGQLSFF.

This clonotype was seen only a few times. This chain uses TRBV5-1 with TRBJ1-5; TRBD1 matches 8 bases. This CDR3 contains 16 residues. The V gene's germline CDR1 is SGHRS and CDR2 YFSETQ. V shed 2 bases and J 0 bases; nucleotides not matched to a gene: 4. The CDR3 region has the DNA TGCGCCAGCAGCTTAAAGACAGGGGATAGCAATCAGCCCCAGCATTTT. The encoded protein is CASSLKTGDSNQPQHF.

The genes are TRBV29-1 and TRBJ2-7, with TRBD2 identical over 8 bases. The CDR3 spans 15 residues. Trimming at V came to 6 bases and at J to 2 bases, leaving 12 bases not matched to a gene. Germline values: CDR1 SQVTM, CDR2 ANQGSEA. The CDR3: CSVGNRLAPTYEQYF. CDR3 in DNA: TGCAGCGTAGGGAACCGACTAGCGCCGACCTACGAGCAGTACTTC.

The CDR3, as DNA: TGTGCCAGCAGCTTAACCAGGGGGCTCACTGAAGCTTTCTTT. Translated, it gives CASSLTRGLTEAFF. The rearrangement links TRBV7-2 to TRBJ1-1, with 8 bases aligning to TRBD1. The V gene's germline CDR1 is SGHTA and CDR2 FQGNSA. The CDR3 consists of 14 residues. V shed 2 bases and J 4 bases; nucleotides not matched to a gene: 3. Supplemented by reference TRBV7-2 and TRBJ1-1, the full variable domain reads GAGVSQSPSNKVTEKGKDVELRCDPISGHTALYWYRQSLGQGLEFLIYFQGNSAPDKSGLPSDRFSAERTGGSVSTLTIQRTQQEDSAVYLCASSLTRGLTEAFFGQGTRLTVV.

The chain has TRBV6-2 or TRBV6-3 and TRBJ2-7; no clear D gene. The V and J ends lost 4 bases and 0 bases respectively, with 10 bases between them. The CDR3 runs 14 residues. Per germline, CDR1 MNHEY and CDR2 SVGEGT. CDR3 coding DNA: TGTGCCAGCAGTTTAAGGGTCGGCTCCTACGAGCAGTACTTC. Amino acids: CASSLRVGSYEQYF.

This clonotype was observed a handful of times. J is TRBJ2-1 and V is TRBV28; 13 nucleotides agree with TRBD2. CDR3 length: 19 amino acids. Germline V lookup: CDR1 MDHEN, CDR2 SYDVKM. The V gene end was trimmed by 4 bases and the J gene end by 0 bases; junction bases not matched to a gene: 9. The CDR3 sequence is CASSSQIRTSGSSYNEQFF. The CDR3, as DNA: TGTGCCAGCAGTTCGCAAATTAGGACTAGCGGGAGCTCCTACAATGAGCAGTTCTTC.

This clonotype was seen many times. V gene TRBV11-2 combines with J gene TRBJ2-7, with TRBD2 identical over 11 bases. The germline CDR1 and CDR2 sequences are SGHAT and FQNNGV. V dropped 6 bases and J dropped 3; count of bases not matched to a gene: 7. The CDR3 covers 15 residues. The CDR3 reads CASRRPGTSGYEQYF. CDR3 sequence (DNA): TGTGCCAGCAGGCGGCCCGGGACTAGCGGCTACGAGCAGTACTTC. Filled out from reference TRBV11-2 and TRBJ2-7, the complete variable domain reads EAGVAQSPRYKIIEKRQSVAFWCNPISGHATLYWYQQILGQGPKLLIQFQNNGVVDDSQLPKDRFSAERLKGVDSTLKIQPAKLEDSAVYLCASRRPGTSGYEQYFGPGTRLTVT.